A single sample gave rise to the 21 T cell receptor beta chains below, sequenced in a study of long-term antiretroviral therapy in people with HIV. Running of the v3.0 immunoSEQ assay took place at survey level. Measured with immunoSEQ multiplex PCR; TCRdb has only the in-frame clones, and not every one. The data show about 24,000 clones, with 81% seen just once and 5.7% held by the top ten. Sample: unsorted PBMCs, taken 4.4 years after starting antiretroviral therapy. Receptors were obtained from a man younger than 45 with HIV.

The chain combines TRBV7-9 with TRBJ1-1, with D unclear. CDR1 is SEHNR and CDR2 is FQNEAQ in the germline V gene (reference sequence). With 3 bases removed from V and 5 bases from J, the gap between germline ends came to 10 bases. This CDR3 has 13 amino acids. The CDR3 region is CASSFEGYTEAFF. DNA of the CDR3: TGTGCCAGCAGCTTCGAGGGCTATACTGAAGCTTTCTTT.

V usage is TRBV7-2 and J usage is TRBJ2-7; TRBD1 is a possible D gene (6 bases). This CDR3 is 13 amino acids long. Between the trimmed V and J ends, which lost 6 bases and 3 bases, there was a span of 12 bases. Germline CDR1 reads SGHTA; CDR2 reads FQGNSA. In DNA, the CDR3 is TGTGCCAGCAGGATGGGACACCGCTACGAGCAGTACTTC. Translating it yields CASRMGHRYEQYF.

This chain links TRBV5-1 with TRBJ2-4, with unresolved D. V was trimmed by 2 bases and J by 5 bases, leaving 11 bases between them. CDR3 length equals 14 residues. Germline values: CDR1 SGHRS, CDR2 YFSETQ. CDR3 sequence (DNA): TGCGCCAGCAGCTTTGGGTATCTCGAAAACATTCAGTACTTC. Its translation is CASSFGYLENIQYF.

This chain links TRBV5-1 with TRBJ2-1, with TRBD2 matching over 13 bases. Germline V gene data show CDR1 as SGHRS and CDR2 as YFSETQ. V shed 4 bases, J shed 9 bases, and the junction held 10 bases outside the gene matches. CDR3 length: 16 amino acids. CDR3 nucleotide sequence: TGCGCCAGCAGCCTTTCACGACTAGCGGGGGGCGCTGAGCAGTTCTTC. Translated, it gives CASSLSRLAGGAEQFF.

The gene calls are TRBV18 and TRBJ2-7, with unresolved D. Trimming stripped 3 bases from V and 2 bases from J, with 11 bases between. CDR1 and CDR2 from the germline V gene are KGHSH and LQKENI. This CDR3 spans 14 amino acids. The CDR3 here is CASSPRQIAYEQYF. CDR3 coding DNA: TGTGCCAGCTCACCGCGGCAGATTGCCTACGAGCAGTACTTC.

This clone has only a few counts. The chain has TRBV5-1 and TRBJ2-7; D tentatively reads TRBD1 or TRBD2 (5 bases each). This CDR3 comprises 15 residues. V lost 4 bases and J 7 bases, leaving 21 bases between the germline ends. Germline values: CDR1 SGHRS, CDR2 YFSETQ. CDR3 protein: CASSAVGDGPLEQYF. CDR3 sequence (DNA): TGCGCCAGCAGCGCGGTGGGGGACGGACCATTGGAGCAGTACTTC.

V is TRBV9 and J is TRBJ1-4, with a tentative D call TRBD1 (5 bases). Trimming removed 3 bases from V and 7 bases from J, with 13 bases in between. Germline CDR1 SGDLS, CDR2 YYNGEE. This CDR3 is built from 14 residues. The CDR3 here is CASSAGTYSEKLFF. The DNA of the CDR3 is TGTGCCAGCAGCGCCGGGACTTACAGTGAAAAACTGTTTTTT.

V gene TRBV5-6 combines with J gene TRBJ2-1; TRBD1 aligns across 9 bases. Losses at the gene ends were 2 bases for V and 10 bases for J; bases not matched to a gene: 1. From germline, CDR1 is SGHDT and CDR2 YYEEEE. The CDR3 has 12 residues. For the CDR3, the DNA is TGTGCCAGCAGCTTCACAGGGGGCGAGCAGTTCTTC. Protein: CASSFTGGEQFF.

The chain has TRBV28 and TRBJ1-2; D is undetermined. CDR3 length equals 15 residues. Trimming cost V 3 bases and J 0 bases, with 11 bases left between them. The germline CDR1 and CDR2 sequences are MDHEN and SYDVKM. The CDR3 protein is CASSFRYTSNYGYTF. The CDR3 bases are TGTGCCAGCAGTTTTAGATACACCTCTAACTATGGCTACACCTTC.

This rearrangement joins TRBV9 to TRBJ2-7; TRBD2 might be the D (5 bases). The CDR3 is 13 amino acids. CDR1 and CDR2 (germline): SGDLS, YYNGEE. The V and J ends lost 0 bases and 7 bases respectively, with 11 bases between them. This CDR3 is CASSVATGREQYF. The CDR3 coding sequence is TGTGCCAGCAGCGTAGCTACGGGAAGGGAGCAGTACTTC.

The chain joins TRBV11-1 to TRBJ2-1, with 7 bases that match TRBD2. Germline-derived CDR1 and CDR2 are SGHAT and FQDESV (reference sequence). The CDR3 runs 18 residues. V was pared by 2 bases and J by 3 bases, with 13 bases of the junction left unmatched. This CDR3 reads CASSLRGGRTSVYNEQFF. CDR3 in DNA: TGTGCCAGCAGCTTACGAGGCGGGAGAACCTCCGTCTACAATGAGCAGTTCTTC.

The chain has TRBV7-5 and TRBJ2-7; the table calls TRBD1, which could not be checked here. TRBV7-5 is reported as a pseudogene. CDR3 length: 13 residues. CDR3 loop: CASTLGGFYEQYF. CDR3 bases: TGTGCCAGCACCTTAGGGGGCTTCTACGAGCAGTACTTC.

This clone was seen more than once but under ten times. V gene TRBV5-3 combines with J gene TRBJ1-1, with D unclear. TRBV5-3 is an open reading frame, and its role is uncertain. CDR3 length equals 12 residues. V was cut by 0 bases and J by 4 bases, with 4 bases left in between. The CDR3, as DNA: TGTGCCAGAAGCTTGGCGGGCACTGAAGCTTTCTTT. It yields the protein CARSLAGTEAFF.

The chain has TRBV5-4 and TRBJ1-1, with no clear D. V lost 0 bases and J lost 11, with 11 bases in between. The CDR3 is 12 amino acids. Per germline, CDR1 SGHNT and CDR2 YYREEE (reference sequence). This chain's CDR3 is CASSLDRSNAFF. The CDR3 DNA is TGTGCCAGCAGCTTGGACAGATCAAATGCTTTCTTT.

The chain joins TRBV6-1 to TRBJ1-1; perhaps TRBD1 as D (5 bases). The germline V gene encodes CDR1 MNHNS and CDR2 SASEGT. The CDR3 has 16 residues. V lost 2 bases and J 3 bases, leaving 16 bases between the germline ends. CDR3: CASSESIGERDTEAFF. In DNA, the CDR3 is TGTGCCAGCAGTGAATCTATAGGGGAAAGGGACACTGAAGCTTTCTTT.

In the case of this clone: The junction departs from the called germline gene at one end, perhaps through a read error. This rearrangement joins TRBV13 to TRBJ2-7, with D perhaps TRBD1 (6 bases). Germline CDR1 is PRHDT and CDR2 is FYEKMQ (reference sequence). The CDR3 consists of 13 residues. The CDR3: CASSLGQFYEQYF. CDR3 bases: TGTGCCAGCAGCCTAGGACAGTTTTACGAGCAGTACTTC.

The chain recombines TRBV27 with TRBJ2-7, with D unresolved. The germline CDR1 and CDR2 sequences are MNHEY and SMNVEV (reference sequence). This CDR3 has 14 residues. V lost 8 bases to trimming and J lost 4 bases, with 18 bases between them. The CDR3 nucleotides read TGTGCCAGCTCCCCCCAGCTATCATTATACGAGCAGTACTTC. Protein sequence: CASSPQLSLYEQYF.

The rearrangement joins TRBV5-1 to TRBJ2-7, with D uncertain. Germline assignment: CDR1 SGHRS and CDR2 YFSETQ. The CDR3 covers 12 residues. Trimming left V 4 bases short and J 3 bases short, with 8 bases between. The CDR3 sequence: CASSVGNYEQYF. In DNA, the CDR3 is TGCGCCAGCAGCGTTGGTAACTACGAGCAGTACTTC.

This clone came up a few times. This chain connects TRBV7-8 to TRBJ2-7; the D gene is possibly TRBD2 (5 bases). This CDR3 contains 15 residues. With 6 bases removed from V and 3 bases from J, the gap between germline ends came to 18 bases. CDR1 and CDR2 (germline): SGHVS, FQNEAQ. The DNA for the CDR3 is TGTGCCAGCAGTCCGGGTAGGACTCCTGGCTACGAGCAGTACTTC. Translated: CASSPGRTPGYEQYF.

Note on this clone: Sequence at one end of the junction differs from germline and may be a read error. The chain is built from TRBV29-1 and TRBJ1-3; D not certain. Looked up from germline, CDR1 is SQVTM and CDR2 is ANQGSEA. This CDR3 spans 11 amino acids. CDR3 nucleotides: TGCAGCGTTGAAGCGGAGGGTTCTCCTGATTTT. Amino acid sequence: CSVEAEGSPDF.

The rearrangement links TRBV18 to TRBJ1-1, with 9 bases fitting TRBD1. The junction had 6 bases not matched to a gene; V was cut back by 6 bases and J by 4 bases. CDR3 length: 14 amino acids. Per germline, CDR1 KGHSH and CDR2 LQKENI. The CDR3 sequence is CASSHGQGRTEAFF. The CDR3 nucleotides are TGTGCCAGCTCCCACGGACAGGGGCGCACTGAAGCTTTCTTT.